The present T cell receptor beta chain was sequenced within a study of T cells in Graves' hyperthyroidism and ophthalmopathy. Study-level findings and limits: Most thyroid-expanded clonotypes above 0.001 were also found in blood. With a median lead of approximately 6 months before onset, the model predicted ophthalmopathy.

Reasons for excluding patients were uncontrolled infection, other autoimmune disease, pregnancy or lactation. Based on clinical symptoms, serum thyroxine and TRAb, thyroid ultrasound and orbital computed tomography, diagnoses were reached. In this sample, this clonotype turned up many times. The antigen is not known. Amplification of TCR beta CDR3 regions was performed using RNA transcripts as template. Initially, a first-round RT-PCR of the TCR CDR3 employed the HTBI primer set. TCRdb analysed the multiplex PCR reads with MiXCR anew, one entry per CDR3 protein. In the table there are 660,000 or so distinct CDR3 sequences, about 45% of which are singletons. With 6 bases clipped from V and 4 bases from J, the junction kept 4 bases outside the gene matches. This CDR3 region has 14 residues.

The chain has TRBV12-3 or TRBV12-4 and TRBJ2-5; 11 bases fit TRBD2. Sequenced material: peripheral blood or thyroid tissue (not recorded which). The TCR originated in an adult man with Graves' disease, either hyperthyroidism or ophthalmopathy (not recorded which). CDR3 DNA: TGTGCCAGCAGCCGTGGACTAGCGGGAGAGACCCAGTACTTC. Translation gives CASSRGLAGETQYF.